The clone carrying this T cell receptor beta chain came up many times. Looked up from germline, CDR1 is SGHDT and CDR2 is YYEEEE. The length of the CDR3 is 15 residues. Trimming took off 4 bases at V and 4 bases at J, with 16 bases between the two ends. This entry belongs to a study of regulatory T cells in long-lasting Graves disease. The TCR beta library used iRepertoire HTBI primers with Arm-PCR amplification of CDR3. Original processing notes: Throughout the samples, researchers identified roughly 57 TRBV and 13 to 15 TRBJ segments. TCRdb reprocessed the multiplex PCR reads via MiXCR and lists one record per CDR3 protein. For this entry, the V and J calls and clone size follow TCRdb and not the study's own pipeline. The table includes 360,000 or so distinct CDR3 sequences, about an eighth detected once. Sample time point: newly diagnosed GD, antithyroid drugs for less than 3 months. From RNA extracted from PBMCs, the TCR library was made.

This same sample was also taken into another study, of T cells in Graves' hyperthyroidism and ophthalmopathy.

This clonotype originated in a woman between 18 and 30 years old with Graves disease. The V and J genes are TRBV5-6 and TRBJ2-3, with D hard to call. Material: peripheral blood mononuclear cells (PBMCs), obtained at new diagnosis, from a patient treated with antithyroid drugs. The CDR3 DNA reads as TGTGCCAGCAGCCTTGCGGTTGCACGTTCAGATACGCAGTATTTT. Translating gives CASSLAVARSDTQYF.